A selection of T cell receptor beta chains follows, all from one sample in a study of T cell responses to AZD1222 COVID-19 vaccine. The protocol was immunoSEQ multiplex PCR, while the TCRdb copy is restricted to in-frame clones and leaves out a portion. The repertoire holds some 200,000 clones, under 95% seen once, with roughly 1% in the top ten. The sample consisted of peripheral blood, taken 28 days after the second AZD1222 dose. The origin of the receptors is an adult who received the AZD1222 COVID-19 vaccine. Both conserved end residues are part of each CDR3. A D gene is named only where the DNA matches it firmly. For some rows the clone size is stated as once, few or many, or as a class when expanded; others skip it.

D gene: TRBD2
clone size: -
J gene: TRBJ2-7
V gene: TRBV28
CDR3 protein: CASSLWGGSSYEQYF
CDR3 DNA: TGTGCCAGCAGTTTATGGGGGGGGAGCTCCTACGAGCAGTACTTC

D gene: -
clone size: -
J gene: TRBJ1-1
V gene: TRBV7-3
CDR3 protein: CASSLLSDTEAFF
CDR3 DNA: TGTGCCAGCAGCTTACTGTCAGACACTGAAGCTTTCTTT

D gene: -
clone size: -
J gene: TRBJ2-4
V gene: TRBV7-2
CDR3 protein: CASSSPGSKTAKNIQYF
CDR3 DNA: TGTGCCAGCAGCTCTCCAGGGTCAAAGACAGCCAAAAACATTCAGTACTTC

D gene: -
clone size: -
J gene: TRBJ1-3
V gene: TRBV4-1
CDR3 protein: CASSPSQAPYPSGNTIYF
CDR3 DNA: TGCGCCAGCAGCCCCAGCCAGGCCCCTTACCCCTCTGGAAACACCATATATTTT

D gene: -
clone size: -
J gene: TRBJ1-1
V gene: TRBV9
CDR3 protein: CASSVGRMNTEAFF
CDR3 DNA: TGTGCCAGCAGCGTGGGACGGATGAACACTGAAGCTTTCTTT

D gene: -
clone size: once
J gene: TRBJ1-3
V gene: TRBV16
CDR3 protein: CASSQSAQAGPGNTIYF
CDR3 DNA: TGTGCCAGCAGCCAATCGGCGCAAGCGGGACCTGGAAACACCATATATTTT

D gene: -
clone size: -
J gene: TRBJ1-3
V gene: TRBV5-1
CDR3 protein: CASRDLFSGNTIYF
CDR3 DNA: TGCGCCAGCAGGGACCTTTTCTCTGGAAACACCATATATTTT

D gene: -
clone size: -
J gene: TRBJ1-5
V gene: TRBV4-3
CDR3 protein: CASSQDVGVGQPQHF
CDR3 DNA: TGCGCCAGCAGCCAAGATGTAGGGGTCGGTCAGCCCCAGCATTTT

D gene: -
clone size: -
J gene: TRBJ2-2
V gene: TRBV19
CDR3 protein: CASSKRQGGTGELFF
CDR3 DNA: TGTGCCAGTAGTAAACGACAGGGAGGCACCGGGGAGCTGTTTTTT

D gene: -
clone size: -
J gene: TRBJ1-2
V gene: TRBV6-5
CDR3 protein: CASSPGLWDGYTF
CDR3 DNA: TGTGCCAGCAGTCCGGGACTCTGGGATGGCTACACCTTC

D gene: -
clone size: -
J gene: TRBJ1-5
V gene: TRBV29-1
CDR3 protein: CSVRGSNNQPQHF
CDR3 DNA: TGCAGCGTTCGGGGCAGCAACAATCAGCCCCAGCATTTT

D gene: TRBD1
clone size: -
J gene: TRBJ1-5
V gene: TRBV9
CDR3 protein: CASSPGGGTGLGQPQHF
CDR3 DNA: TGTGCCAGCAGCCCCGGAGGAGGGACAGGGTTAGGTCAGCCCCAGCATTTT

D gene: TRBD1
clone size: -
J gene: TRBJ1-4
V gene: TRBV5-1
CDR3 protein: CASSREQGANEKLFF
CDR3 DNA: TGCGCCAGCAGTCGGGAACAGGGGGCTAATGAAAAACTGTTTTTT

D gene: -
clone size: once
J gene: TRBJ1-2
V gene: TRBV19
CDR3 protein: CASSIRDGRGTYGYTF
CDR3 DNA: TGTGCCAGTAGTATCCGGGACGGTCGAGGTACCTATGGCTACACCTTC

D gene: -
clone size: -
J gene: TRBJ1-3
V gene: TRBV5-6
CDR3 protein: CASGSLHLVSGNTIYF
CDR3 DNA: TGTGCCAGCGGGTCCCTTCACCTCGTCTCTGGAAACACCATATATTTT

D gene: TRBD1
clone size: -
J gene: TRBJ2-3
V gene: TRBV7-9
CDR3 protein: CASSLRGRRTDTQYF
CDR3 DNA: TGTGCCAGCAGCTTAAGGGGGCGTCGCACAGATACGCAGTATTTT

D gene: -
clone size: -
J gene: TRBJ2-7
V gene: TRBV27
CDR3 protein: CASSFITGTSYEQYF
CDR3 DNA: TGTGCCAGCAGTTTTATTACAGGGACCTCCTACGAGCAGTACTTC

D gene: -
clone size: -
J gene: TRBJ1-6
V gene: TRBV27
CDR3 protein: CASAILTGASPLHF
CDR3 DNA: TGTGCCAGCGCCATCTTGACAGGCGCCTCACCCCTCCACTTT

D gene: -
clone size: -
J gene: TRBJ2-7
V gene: TRBV20-1
CDR3 protein: CSASGGPSYEQYF
CDR3 DNA: TGCAGTGCTAGTGGGGGCCCGTCCTACGAGCAGTACTTC

D gene: -
clone size: -
J gene: TRBJ2-1
V gene: TRBV19
CDR3 protein: CASSIALRNPYNEQFF
CDR3 DNA: TGTGCCAGTAGTATAGCACTCCGAAACCCCTACAATGAGCAGTTCTTC

D gene: TRBD1
clone size: once
J gene: TRBJ1-1
V gene: TRBV6-4
CDR3 protein: CASSDRYTGDATEAFF
CDR3 DNA: TGTGCCAGCAGTGACCGGTATACAGGGGACGCCACTGAAGCTTTCTTT

D gene: -
clone size: -
J gene: TRBJ1-2
V gene: TRBV3-1/TRBV3-2
CDR3 protein: CASSQVYSKKVILGKDGISGYTF
CDR3 DNA: TGTGCCAGCAGCCAAGTATACTCCAAGAAGGTAATACTGGGGAAGGACGGAATTTCGGGCTACACCTTC

D gene: -
clone size: -
J gene: TRBJ1-2
V gene: TRBV4-1
CDR3 protein: CASSQDLGTGVNYGYTF
CDR3 DNA: TGCGCCAGCAGCCAAGATCTTGGGACTGGGGTAAACTATGGCTACACCTTC

D gene: -
clone size: -
J gene: TRBJ1-2
V gene: TRBV4-1
CDR3 protein: CASSQGRYGYTF
CDR3 DNA: TGCGCCAGCAGCCAAGGGCGATATGGCTACACCTTC

D gene: -
clone size: -
J gene: TRBJ1-6
V gene: TRBV19
CDR3 protein: CASRPGTWENSPLHF
CDR3 DNA: TGTGCCAGTAGACCCGGGACTTGGGAAAATTCACCCCTCCACTTT

D gene: TRBD2
clone size: -
J gene: TRBJ2-7
V gene: TRBV3-1/TRBV3-2
CDR3 protein: CASSQEGGTSGFRYEQYF
CDR3 DNA: TGTGCCAGCAGCCAAGAGGGAGGGACTAGCGGATTTCGCTACGAGCAGTACTTC

D gene: -
clone size: -
J gene: TRBJ2-7
V gene: TRBV5-8
CDR3 protein: CASSLRPADEQYF
CDR3 DNA: TGTGCCAGCAGCCTGCGGCCCGCCGACGAGCAGTACTTC

D gene: -
clone size: once
J gene: TRBJ2-7
V gene: TRBV25-1
CDR3 protein: CASSGNEQYF
CDR3 DNA: TGTGCCAGCAGTGGGAACGAGCAGTACTTC

D gene: TRBD2
clone size: -
J gene: TRBJ2-1
V gene: TRBV7-3
CDR3 protein: CASSLASGGAYEQFF
CDR3 DNA: TGTGCCAGCAGCTTAGCTAGCGGGGGGGCCTATGAGCAGTTCTTC

D gene: TRBD1
clone size: -
J gene: TRBJ1-2
V gene: TRBV19
CDR3 protein: CASSTGQGLTRNVYGYTF
CDR3 DNA: TGTGCCAGTAGTACGGGACAGGGCCTTACAAGAAATGTGTATGGCTACACCTTC

D gene: -
clone size: -
J gene: TRBJ2-2
V gene: TRBV14
CDR3 protein: CASRAGLSGGELFF
CDR3 DNA: TGTGCCAGCAGAGCCGGATTGAGTGGCGGGGAGCTGTTTTTT

D gene: TRBD1
clone size: -
J gene: TRBJ1-5
V gene: TRBV5-4
CDR3 protein: CASSLEPGQGKSPQHF
CDR3 DNA: TGTGCCAGCAGCTTGGAACCGGGACAGGGAAAATCGCCCCAGCATTTT

D gene: TRBD1
clone size: -
J gene: TRBJ1-1
V gene: TRBV9
CDR3 protein: CASSASPGQGYTEAFF
CDR3 DNA: TGTGCCAGCAGCGCCTCTCCGGGACAGGGCTATACTGAAGCTTTCTTT

D gene: -
clone size: once
J gene: TRBJ2-5
V gene: TRBV15
CDR3 protein: CATSRGQEVQETQYF
CDR3 DNA: TGTGCCACCAGCAGAGGACAGGAGGTCCAAGAGACCCAGTACTTC

D gene: TRBD1
clone size: -
J gene: TRBJ1-1
V gene: TRBV10-3
CDR3 protein: CAISPGQGDTEAFF
CDR3 DNA: TGTGCCATCAGCCCTGGGCAGGGGGACACTGAAGCTTTCTTT

D gene: -
clone size: -
J gene: TRBJ2-6
V gene: TRBV29-1
CDR3 protein: CSAPDRSSGANVLTF
CDR3 DNA: TGCAGCGCCCCGGACCGTTCCTCTGGGGCCAACGTCCTGACTTTC

D gene: -
clone size: -
J gene: TRBJ1-1
V gene: TRBV2
CDR3 protein: CANLGWVGTEAFF
CDR3 DNA: TGTGCCAACCTAGGTTGGGTAGGAACTGAAGCTTTCTTT

D gene: -
clone size: once
J gene: TRBJ2-5
V gene: TRBV6-5
CDR3 protein: CASSYSEGWETQYF
CDR3 DNA: TGTGCCAGCAGTTACTCGGAAGGCTGGGAGACCCAGTACTTC

D gene: -
clone size: -
J gene: TRBJ1-2
V gene: TRBV24-1
CDR3 protein: CATSVDGYGYTF
CDR3 DNA: TGTGCCACCAGTGTTGATGGGTATGGCTACACCTTC

D gene: TRBD2
clone size: -
J gene: TRBJ2-3
V gene: TRBV6-6
CDR3 protein: CASSHDGLAGGTDTQYF
CDR3 DNA: TGTGCCAGCAGTCACGACGGACTAGCGGGGGGAACAGATACGCAGTATTTT

D gene: -
clone size: once
J gene: TRBJ1-5
V gene: TRBV28
CDR3 protein: CASSFRRRGVQPQHF
CDR3 DNA: TGTGCCAGCAGTTTTAGGAGGCGGGGGGTTCAGCCCCAGCATTTT

D gene: TRBD1
clone size: few
J gene: TRBJ2-7
V gene: TRBV19
CDR3 protein: CASSTGQGVAEQYF
CDR3 DNA: TGTGCCAGTAGTACTGGACAGGGGGTTGCCGAGCAGTACTTC

D gene: -
clone size: -
J gene: TRBJ1-2
V gene: TRBV6-5
CDR3 protein: CASRPTGGHYGYTF
CDR3 DNA: TGTGCCAGCAGGCCAACCGGGGGCCACTATGGCTACACCTTC

D gene: TRBD1
clone size: -
J gene: TRBJ1-5
V gene: TRBV24-1
CDR3 protein: CATSAAGQGLYNQPQHF
CDR3 DNA: TGTGCCACCAGTGCCGCTGGACAGGGCCTTTACAATCAGCCCCAGCATTTT

D gene: TRBD1
clone size: -
J gene: TRBJ1-4
V gene: TRBV5-1
CDR3 protein: CASSLDTGGREKLFF
CDR3 DNA: TGCGCCAGCAGCTTGGATACAGGGGGTAGAGAAAAACTGTTTTTT

D gene: TRBD1
clone size: -
J gene: TRBJ1-5
V gene: TRBV28
CDR3 protein: CASSPPGQYSNQPQHF
CDR3 DNA: TGTGCCAGCAGTCCTCCGGGACAGTATAGCAATCAGCCCCAGCATTTT

D gene: -
clone size: -
J gene: TRBJ1-1
V gene: TRBV5-4
CDR3 protein: CASSLGGRGYTEAFF
CDR3 DNA: TGTGCCAGCAGCTTGGGGGGACGGGGTTACACTGAAGCTTTCTTT

D gene: -
clone size: -
J gene: TRBJ2-7
V gene: TRBV18
CDR3 protein: CASSQPSTEPGEQYF
CDR3 DNA: TGTGCCAGCTCACAACCTTCGACAGAGCCGGGGGAGCAGTACTTC

D gene: -
clone size: few
J gene: TRBJ1-2
V gene: TRBV28
CDR3 protein: CASSLERYGYTF
CDR3 DNA: TGTGCCAGCAGTTTAGAGAGGTATGGCTACACCTTC

D gene: TRBD2
clone size: -
J gene: TRBJ2-2
V gene: TRBV3-1/TRBV3-2
CDR3 protein: CASSRLAGDVGELFF
CDR3 DNA: TGTGCCAGCAGCCGACTAGCGGGGGATGTCGGGGAGCTGTTTTTT